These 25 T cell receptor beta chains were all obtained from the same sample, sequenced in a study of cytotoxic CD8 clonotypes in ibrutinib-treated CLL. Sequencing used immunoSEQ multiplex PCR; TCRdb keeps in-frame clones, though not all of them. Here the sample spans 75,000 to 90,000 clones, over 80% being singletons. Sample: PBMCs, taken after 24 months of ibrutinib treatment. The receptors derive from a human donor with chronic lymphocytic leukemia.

The CDR3 loop is CASSLRPDSYEQYF. CDR3 coding DNA: TGCGCCAGCAGCCTTAGGCCGGACTCCTACGAGCAGTACTTC. V usage is TRBV4-1 and J usage is TRBJ2-7; no clear D gene. The ends were cut back, 4 bases at V and 0 bases at J, with 10 bases in the middle. The germline V gene encodes CDR1 MGHRA and CDR2 YSYEKL. The CDR3 covers 14 residues.

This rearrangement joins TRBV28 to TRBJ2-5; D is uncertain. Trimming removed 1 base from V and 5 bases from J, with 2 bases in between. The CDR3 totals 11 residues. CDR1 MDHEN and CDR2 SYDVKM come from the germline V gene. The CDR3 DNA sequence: TGTGCCAGCAGTTTATACGAGACCCAGTACTTC. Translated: CASSLYETQYF.

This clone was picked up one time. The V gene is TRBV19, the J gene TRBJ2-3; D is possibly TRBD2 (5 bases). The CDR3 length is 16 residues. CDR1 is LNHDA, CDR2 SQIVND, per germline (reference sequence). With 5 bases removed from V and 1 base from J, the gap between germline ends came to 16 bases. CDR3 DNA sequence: TGTGCCAGTAGTTTCGACGGGAACTCTGGCACAGATACGCAGTATTTT. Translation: CASSFDGNSGTDTQYF. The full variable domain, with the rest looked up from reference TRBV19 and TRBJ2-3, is DGGITQSPKYLFRKEGQNVTLSCEQNLNHDAMYWYRQDPGQGLRLIYYSQIVNDFQKGDIAEGYSVSREKKESFPLTVTSAQKNPTAFYLCASSFDGNSGTDTQYFGPGTRLTVL.

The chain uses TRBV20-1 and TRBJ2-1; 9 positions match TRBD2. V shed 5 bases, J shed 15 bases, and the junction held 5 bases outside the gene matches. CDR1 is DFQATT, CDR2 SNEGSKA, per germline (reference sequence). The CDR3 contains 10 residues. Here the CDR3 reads CSAHSGRMFF. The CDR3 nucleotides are TGCAGTGCTCATAGCGGGAGAATGTTCTTC.

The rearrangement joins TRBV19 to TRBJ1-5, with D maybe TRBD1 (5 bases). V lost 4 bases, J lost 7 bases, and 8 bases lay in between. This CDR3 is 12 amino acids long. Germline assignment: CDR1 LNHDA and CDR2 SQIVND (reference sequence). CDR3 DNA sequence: TGTGCCAGTAGTACAGGGTCCCAGCCCCAGCATTTT. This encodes CASSTGSQPQHF.

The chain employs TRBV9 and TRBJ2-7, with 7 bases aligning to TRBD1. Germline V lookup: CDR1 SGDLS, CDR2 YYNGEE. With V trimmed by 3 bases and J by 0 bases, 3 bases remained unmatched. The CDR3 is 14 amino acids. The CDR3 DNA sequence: TGTGCCAGCAGCGATCGGGACAGCTCCTACGAGCAGTACTTC. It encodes CASSDRDSSYEQYF.

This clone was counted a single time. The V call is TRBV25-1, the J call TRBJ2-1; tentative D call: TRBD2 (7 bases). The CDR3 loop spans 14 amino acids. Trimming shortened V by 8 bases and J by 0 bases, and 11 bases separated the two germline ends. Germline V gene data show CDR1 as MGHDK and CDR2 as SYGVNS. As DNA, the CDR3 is TGTGCCAGCGGGGGGGCGAGCTCCTACAATGAGCAGTTCTTC. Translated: CASGGASSYNEQFF.

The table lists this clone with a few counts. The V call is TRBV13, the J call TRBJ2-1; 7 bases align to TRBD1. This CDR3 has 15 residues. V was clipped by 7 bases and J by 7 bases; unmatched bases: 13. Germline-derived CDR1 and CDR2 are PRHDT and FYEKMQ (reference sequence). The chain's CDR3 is CASMGEGTVWNEQFF. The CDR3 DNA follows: TGTGCCAGCATGGGTGAGGGGACAGTATGGAATGAGCAGTTCTTC.

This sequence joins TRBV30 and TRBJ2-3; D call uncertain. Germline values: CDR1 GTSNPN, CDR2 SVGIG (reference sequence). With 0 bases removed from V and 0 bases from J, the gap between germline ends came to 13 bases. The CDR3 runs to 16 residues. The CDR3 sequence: CAWSVDFFSSTDTQYF. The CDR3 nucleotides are TGTGCCTGGAGTGTAGACTTTTTCTCTAGCACAGATACGCAGTATTTT.

CDR3 nucleotides: TGTGCCAGTGGAACAAGTCCCAGCACAGATACGCAGTATTTT. Translation: CASGTSPSTDTQYF. V usage is TRBV19 and J usage is TRBJ2-3; D remains unclear. V was trimmed by 8 bases and J by 0 bases, leaving 12 bases between them. Germline lookup yields CDR1 LNHDA and CDR2 SQIVND (reference sequence). This CDR3 region has 14 residues.

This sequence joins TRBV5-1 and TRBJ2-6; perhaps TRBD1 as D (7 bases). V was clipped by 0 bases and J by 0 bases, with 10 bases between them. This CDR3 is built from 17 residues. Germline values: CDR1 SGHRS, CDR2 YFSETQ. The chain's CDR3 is CASSLGRDSSGANVLTF. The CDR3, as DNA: TGCGCCAGCAGCTTGGGGAGGGACAGCTCTGGGGCCAACGTCCTGACTTTC. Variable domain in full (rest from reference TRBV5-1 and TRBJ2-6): KAGVTQTPRYLIKTRGQQVTLSCSPISGHRSVSWYQQTPGQGLQFLFEYFSETQRNKGNFPGRFSGRQFSNSRSEMNVSTLELGDSALYLCASSLGRDSSGANVLTFGAGSRLTVL.

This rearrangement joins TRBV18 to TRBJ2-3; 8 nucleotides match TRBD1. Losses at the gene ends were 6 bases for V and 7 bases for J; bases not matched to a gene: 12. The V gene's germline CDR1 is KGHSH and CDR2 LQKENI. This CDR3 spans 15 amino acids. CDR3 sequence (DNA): TGTGCCAGCTCCACCCGGGCAGGGGGCGCGAATACGCAGTATTTT. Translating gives CASSTRAGGANTQYF. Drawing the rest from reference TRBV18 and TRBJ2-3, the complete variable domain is NAGVMQNPRHLVRRRGQEARLRCSPMKGHSHVYWYRQLPEEGLKFMVYLQKENIIDESGMPKERFSAEFPKEGPSILRIQQVVRGDSAAYFCASSTRAGGANTQYFGPGTRLTVL.

The CDR3: CASRRIESRDSEQYF. The CDR3 region has the DNA TGTGCCAGCAGGAGGATCGAGAGCAGGGACTCCGAGCAGTACTTC. The chain carries TRBV2 and TRBJ2-7; D possibly corresponds to TRBD2 (6 bases). The CDR3 contains 15 residues. From germline, CDR1 is SNHLY and CDR2 FYNNEI. V lost 6 bases and J 6 bases, leaving 21 bases between the germline ends.

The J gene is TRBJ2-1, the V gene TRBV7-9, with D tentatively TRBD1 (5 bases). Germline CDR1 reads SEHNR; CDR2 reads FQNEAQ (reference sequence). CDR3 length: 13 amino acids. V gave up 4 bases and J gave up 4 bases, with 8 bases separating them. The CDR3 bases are TGTGCCAGCAGCTGGGCAGGGTACAATGAGCAGTTCTTC. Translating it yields CASSWAGYNEQFF.

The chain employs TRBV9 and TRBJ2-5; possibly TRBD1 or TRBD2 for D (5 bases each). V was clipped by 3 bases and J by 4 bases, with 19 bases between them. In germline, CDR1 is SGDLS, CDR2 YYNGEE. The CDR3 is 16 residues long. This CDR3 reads CASSGGLGEGRETQYF. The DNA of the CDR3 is TGTGCCAGCAGCGGAGGACTGGGGGAAGGGAGAGAGACCCAGTACTTC. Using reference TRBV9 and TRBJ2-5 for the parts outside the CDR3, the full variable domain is DSGVTQTPKHLITATGQRVTLRCSPRSGDLSVYWYQQSLDQGLQFLIQYYNGEERAKGNILERFSAQQFPDLHSELNLSSLELGDSALYFCASSGGLGEGRETQYFGPGTRLLVL.

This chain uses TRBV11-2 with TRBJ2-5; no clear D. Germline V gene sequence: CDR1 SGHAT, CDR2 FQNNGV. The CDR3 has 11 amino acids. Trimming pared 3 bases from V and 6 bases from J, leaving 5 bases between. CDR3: CASSLSQTQYF. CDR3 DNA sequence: TGTGCCAGCAGCTTGTCGCAGACCCAGTACTTC.

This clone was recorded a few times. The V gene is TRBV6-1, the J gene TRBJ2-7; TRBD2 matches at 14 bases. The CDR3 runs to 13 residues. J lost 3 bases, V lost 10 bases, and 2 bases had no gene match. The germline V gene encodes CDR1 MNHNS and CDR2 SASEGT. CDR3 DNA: TGTGCCACCGGGACTAGCGGGAGCTACGAGCAGTACTTC. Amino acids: CATGTSGSYEQYF.

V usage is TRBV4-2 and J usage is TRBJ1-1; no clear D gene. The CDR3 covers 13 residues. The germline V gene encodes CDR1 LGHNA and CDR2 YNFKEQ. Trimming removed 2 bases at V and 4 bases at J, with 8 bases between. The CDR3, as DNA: TGTGCCAGCAGCCAATGGAGAGTCACTGAAGCTTTCTTT. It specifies CASSQWRVTEAFF.

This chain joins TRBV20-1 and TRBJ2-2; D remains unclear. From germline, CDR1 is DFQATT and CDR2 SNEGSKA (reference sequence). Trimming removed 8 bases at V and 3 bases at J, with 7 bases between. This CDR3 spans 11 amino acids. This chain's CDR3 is CSLEYTGELFF. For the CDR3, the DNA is TGCAGTCTGGAGTACACCGGGGAGCTGTTTTTT.

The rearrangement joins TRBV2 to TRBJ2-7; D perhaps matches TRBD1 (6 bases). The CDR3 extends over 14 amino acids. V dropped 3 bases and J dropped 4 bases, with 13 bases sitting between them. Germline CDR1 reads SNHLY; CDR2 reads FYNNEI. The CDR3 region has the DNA TGTGCCAGCAGTGAGGGGTGGCAGGGGTACGAGCAGTACTTC. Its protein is CASSEGWQGYEQYF.

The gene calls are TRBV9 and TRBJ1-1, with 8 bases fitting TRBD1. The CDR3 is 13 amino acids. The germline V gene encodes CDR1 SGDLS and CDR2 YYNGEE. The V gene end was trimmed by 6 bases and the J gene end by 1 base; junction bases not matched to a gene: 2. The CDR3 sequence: CASKGTGNTEAFF. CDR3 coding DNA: TGTGCCAGCAAGGGGACAGGGAACACTGAAGCTTTCTTT.

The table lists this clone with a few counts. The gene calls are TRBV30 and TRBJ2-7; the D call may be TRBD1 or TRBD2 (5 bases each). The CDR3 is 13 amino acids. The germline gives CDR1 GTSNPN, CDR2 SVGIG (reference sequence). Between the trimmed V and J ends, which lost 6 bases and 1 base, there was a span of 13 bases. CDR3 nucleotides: TGTGCCTGCCGGGACCTGGGATCCTACGAGCAGTACTTC. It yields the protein CACRDLGSYEQYF.

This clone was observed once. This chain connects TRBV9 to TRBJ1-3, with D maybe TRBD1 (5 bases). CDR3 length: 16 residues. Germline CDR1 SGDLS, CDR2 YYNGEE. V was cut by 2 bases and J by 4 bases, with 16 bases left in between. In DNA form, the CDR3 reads TGTGCCAGCAGCGTTTCCGGGACGGCCACGGGAAACACCATATATTTT. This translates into CASSVSGTATGNTIYF.

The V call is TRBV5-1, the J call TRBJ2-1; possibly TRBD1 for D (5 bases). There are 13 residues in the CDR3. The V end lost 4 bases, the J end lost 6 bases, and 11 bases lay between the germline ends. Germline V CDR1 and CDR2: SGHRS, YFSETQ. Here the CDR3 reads CASSTTQGNEQFF. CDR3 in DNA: TGCGCCAGCAGCACCACTCAGGGCAATGAGCAGTTCTTC.

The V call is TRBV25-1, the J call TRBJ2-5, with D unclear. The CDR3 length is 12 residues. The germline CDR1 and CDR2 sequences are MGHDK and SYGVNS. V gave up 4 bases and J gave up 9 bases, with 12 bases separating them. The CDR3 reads CASSVGYTAQYF. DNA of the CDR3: TGTGCCAGCAGTGTAGGGTATACCGCCCAGTACTTC.